This T cell receptor beta chain was documented in a study of cytomegalovirus exposure and HLA in healthy donors. Study summary: Most genotyped donors, about four fifths of 300 to 400, had Caucasian-associated genetic ancestry.

Germline V gives CDR1 LNHDA, CDR2 SQIVND (reference sequence). The CDR3 covers 14 residues. Trimming removed 10 bases from V and 4 bases from J; junction bases left unmatched: 10. This clone was found once. The PCR employed 60 Vbeta primers together with 13 Jbeta primers. Assay: immunoSEQ multiplex PCR; the TCRdb copy retains only in-frame clones and omits some. The sample shows under 150,000 clones, about 80% of them seen only once. The sequenced sample was PBMCs. The TCR originated in a male donor in good health and CMV-seropositive. The chain links TRBV19 to TRBJ2-3, with TRBD2 matching over 8 bases. As DNA, the CDR3 is TGTGCCACTAAACGGGAGGGCCTCGCAGATACGCAGTATTTT. Amino acid sequence: CATKREGLADTQYF.